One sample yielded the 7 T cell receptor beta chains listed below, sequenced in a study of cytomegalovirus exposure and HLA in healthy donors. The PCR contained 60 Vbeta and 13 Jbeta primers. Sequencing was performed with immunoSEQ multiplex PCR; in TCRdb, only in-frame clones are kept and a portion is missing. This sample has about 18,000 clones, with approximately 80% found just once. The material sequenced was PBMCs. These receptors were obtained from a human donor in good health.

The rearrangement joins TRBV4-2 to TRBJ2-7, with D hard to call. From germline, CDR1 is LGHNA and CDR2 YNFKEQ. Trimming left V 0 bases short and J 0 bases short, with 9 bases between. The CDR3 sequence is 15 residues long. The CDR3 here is CASSQERLVSYEQYF. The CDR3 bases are TGTGCCAGCAGCCAAGAAAGGCTAGTCTCCTACGAGCAGTACTTC.

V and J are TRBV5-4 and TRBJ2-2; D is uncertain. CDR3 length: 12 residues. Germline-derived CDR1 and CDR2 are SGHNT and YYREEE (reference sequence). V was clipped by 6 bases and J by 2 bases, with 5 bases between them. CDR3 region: CASTLNTGELFF. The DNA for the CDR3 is TGTGCCAGCACCCTAAACACCGGGGAGCTGTTTTTT. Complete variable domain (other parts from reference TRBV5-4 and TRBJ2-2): ETGVTQSPTHLIKTRGQQVTLRCSSQSGHNTVSWYQQALGQGPQFIFQYYREEENGRGNFPPRFSGLQFPNYSSELNVNALELDDSALYLCASTLNTGELFFGEGSRLTVL.

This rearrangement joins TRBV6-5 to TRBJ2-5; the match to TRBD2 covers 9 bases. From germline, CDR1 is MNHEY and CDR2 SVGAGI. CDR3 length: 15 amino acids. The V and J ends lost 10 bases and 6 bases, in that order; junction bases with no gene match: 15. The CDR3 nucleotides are TGTGCCACCGCCGGAGGCGGGGGGGCTGGAAAGACCCAGTACTTC. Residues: CATAGGGGAGKTQYF.

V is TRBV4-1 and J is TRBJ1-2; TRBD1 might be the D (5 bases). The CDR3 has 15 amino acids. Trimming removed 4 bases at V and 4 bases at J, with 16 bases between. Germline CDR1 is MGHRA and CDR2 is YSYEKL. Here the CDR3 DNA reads TGCGCCAGCAGCCGCTTCCAGGGCCCGCTCTATGGCTACACCTTC. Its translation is CASSRFQGPLYGYTF.

DNA for the CDR3: TGTGCCACCTCGGGACAGATTAATCAGCCCCAGCATTTT. It codes for CATSGQINQPQHF. The chain combines TRBV28 with TRBJ1-5; TRBD1 matches 7 bases. Germline V CDR1 and CDR2: MDHEN, SYDVKM. This CDR3 spans 13 amino acids. V dropped 10 bases and J dropped 4; count of bases not matched to a gene: 7.

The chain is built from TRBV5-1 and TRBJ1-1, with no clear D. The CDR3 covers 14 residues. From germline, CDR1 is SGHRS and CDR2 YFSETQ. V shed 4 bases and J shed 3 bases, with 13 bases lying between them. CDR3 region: CASSPGPRDTEAFF. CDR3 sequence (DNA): TGCGCCAGCAGCCCAGGTCCCCGAGACACTGAAGCTTTCTTT. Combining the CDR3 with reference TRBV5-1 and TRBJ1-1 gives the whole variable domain KAGVTQTPRYLIKTRGQQVTLSCSPISGHRSVSWYQQTPGQGLQFLFEYFSETQRNKGNFPGRFSGRQFSNSRSEMNVSTLELGDSALYLCASSPGPRDTEAFFGQGTRLTVV.

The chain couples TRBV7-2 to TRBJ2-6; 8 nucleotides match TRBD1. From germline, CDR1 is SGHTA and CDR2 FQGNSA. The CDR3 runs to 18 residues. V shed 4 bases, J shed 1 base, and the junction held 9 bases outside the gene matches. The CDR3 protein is CASSSGQGPLSGANVLTF. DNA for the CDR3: TGTGCCAGCAGCTCTGGACAGGGTCCCCTTTCTGGGGCCAACGTCCTGACTTTC.